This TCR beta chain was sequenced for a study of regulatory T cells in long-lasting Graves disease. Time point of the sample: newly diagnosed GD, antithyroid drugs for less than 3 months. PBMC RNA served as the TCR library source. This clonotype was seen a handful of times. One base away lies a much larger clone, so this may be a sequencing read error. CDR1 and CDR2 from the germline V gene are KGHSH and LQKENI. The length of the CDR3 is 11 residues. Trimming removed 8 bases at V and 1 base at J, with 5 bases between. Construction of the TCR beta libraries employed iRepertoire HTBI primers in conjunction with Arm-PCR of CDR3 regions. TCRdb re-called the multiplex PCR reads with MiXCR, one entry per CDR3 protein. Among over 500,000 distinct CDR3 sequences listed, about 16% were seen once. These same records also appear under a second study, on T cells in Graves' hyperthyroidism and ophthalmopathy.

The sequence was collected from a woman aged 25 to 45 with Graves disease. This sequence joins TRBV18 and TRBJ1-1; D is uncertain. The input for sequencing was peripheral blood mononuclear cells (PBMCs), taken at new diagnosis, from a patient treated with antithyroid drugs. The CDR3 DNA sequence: TGTGCCAGCCACGGGAACACTGAAGCTTTCTTT. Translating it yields CASHGNTEAFF.